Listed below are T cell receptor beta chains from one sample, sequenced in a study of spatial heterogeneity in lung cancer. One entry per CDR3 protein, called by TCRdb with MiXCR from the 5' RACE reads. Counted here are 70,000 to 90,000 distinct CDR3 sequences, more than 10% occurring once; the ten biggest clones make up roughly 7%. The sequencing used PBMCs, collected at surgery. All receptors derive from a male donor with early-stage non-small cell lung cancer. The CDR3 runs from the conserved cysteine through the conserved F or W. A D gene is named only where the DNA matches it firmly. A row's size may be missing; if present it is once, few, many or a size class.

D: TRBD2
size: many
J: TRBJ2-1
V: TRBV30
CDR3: CAWNPGLWTNEQFF
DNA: TGTGCCTGGAACCCGGGACTATGGACCAATGAGCAGTTCTTC

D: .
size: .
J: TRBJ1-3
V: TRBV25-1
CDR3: CASSFKANTIYF
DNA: TGTGCCAGCAGTTTCAAGGCAAACACCATATATTTT

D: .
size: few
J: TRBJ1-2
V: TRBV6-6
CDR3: CASNRGTGTPINYGYTF
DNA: TGTGCCAGCAACCGGGGAACAGGGACGCCCATTAACTATGGCTACACCTTC

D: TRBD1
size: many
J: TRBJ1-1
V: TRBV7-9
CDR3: CASSLGQGETEAFF
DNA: TGTGCCAGCAGCTTAGGGCAGGGGGAGACTGAAGCTTTCTTT

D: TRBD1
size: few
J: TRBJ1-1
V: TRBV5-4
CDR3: CASKGQGHMNTEAFF
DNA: TGTGCCAGCAAAGGACAGGGCCACATGAACACTGAAGCTTTCTTT

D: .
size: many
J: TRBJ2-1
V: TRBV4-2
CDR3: CASSQRIGWYNEQFF
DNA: TGTGCCAGCAGCCAGAGGATAGGGTGGTACAATGAGCAGTTCTTC

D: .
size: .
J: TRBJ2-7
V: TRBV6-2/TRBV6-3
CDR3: CASRGPTREQYF
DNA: TGTGCCAGCAGGGGCCCCACGAGGGAGCAGTACTTC

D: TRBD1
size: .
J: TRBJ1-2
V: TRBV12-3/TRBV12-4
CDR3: CASSYTQRQGLAGYTF
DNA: TGTGCCAGCAGTTACACGCAGAGACAGGGGCTCGCCGGCTACACCTTC

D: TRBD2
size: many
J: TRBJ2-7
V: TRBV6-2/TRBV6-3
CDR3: CASLGTSGGYEQYF
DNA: TGTGCCAGCCTCGGGACTAGCGGGGGCTACGAGCAGTACTTC

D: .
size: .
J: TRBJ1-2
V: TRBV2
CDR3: CASTIEEARSYYGYTF
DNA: TGTGCCAGCACGATCGAAGAGGCTAGGTCCTACTATGGCTACACCTTC

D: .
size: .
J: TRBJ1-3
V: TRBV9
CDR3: CASSVTGNTIYF
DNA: TGTGCCAGCAGCGTAACTGGAAACACCATATATTTT

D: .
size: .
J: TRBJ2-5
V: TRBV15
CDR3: CATSRGGSQETQNF
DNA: TGTGCCACCAGCAGAGGCGGGTCTCAAGAGACCCAGAACTTC

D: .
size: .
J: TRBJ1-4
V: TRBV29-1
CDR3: CSVTPDATNEKLFF
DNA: TGCAGCGTGACACCAGATGCAACTAATGAAAAACTGTTTTTT

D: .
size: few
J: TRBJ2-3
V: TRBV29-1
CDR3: CSVDISGASTDTQYF
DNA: TGCAGCGTTGACATTAGCGGAGCTAGCACAGATACGCAGTATTTT

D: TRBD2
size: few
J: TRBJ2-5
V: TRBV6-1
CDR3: CASSVLASGRSETQYF
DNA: TGTGCCAGCAGTGTACTTGCTAGCGGGAGATCGGAGACCCAGTACTTC

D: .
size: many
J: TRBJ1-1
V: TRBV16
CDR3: CASSQGRMGTEAFF
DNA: TGTGCCAGCAGCCAAGGCAGGATGGGAACTGAAGCTTTCTTT

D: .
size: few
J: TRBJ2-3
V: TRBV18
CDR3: CASSRELGHTQYF
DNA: TGTGCCAGCTCCCGCGAGCTGGGGCATACGCAGTATTTT

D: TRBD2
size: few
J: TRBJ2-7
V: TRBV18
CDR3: CASSPRGAGGPEEQYF
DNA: TGTGCCAGCTCACCTCGGGGAGCGGGAGGGCCGGAAGAGCAGTACTTC

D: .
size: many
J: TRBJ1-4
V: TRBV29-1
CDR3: CSVLVSGGEKLFF
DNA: TGCAGCGTCCTAGTGTCCGGTGGTGAAAAACTGTTTTTT

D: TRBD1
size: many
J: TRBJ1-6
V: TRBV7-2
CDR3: CASSLRGTGHSPLHF
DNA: TGTGCCAGCAGCTTAAGGGGGACAGGCCATTCACCCCTCCACTTT

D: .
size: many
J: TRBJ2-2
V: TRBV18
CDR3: CASSPSHNTGELFF
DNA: TGTGCCAGCTCACCCAGTCATAACACCGGGGAGCTGTTTTTT

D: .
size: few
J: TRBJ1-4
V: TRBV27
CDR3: CASSRGTTNEKLFF
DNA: TGTGCCAGCAGCAGAGGGACAACTAATGAAAAACTGTTTTTT

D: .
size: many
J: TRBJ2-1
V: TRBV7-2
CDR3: CASSLAAGANEQFF
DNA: TGTGCCAGCAGCTTAGCGGCGGGTGCTAATGAGCAGTTCTTC

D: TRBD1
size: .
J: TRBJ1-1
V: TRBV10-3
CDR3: CAISDRDRVNTEAFF
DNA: TGTGCCATCAGTGACCGGGACAGGGTGAACACTGAAGCTTTCTTT

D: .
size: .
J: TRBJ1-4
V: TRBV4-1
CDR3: CASSQEGGRGLFF
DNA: TGCGCCAGCAGCCAAGAGGGAGGAAGAGGTCTGTTTTTT

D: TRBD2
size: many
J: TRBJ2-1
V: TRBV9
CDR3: CASSRIAGDEEQFF
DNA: TGTGCCAGCAGTCGGATAGCGGGGGATGAGGAGCAGTTCTTC

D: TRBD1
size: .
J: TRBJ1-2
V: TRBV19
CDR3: CASSSAGTGAARGYTF
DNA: TGTGCCAGTAGTTCGGCCGGGACAGGGGCCGCTCGGGGCTACACCTTC

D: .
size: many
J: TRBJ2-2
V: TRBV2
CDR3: CASKAEPNTGELFF
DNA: TGTGCCAGCAAAGCAGAGCCGAACACCGGGGAGCTGTTTTTT

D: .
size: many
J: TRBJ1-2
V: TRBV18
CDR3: CASSPEEGANYGYTF
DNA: TGTGCCAGCTCACCAGAGGAGGGAGCTAACTATGGCTACACCTTC

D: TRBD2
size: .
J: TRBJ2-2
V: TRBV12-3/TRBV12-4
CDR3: CASSLTSGGTGELFF
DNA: TGTGCCAGCAGTTTGACTAGCGGGGGCACCGGGGAGCTGTTTTTT

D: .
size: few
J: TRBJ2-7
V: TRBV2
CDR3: CASSVAGASYEQYF
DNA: TGTGCCAGCAGTGTTGCAGGGGCCTCCTACGAGCAGTACTTC

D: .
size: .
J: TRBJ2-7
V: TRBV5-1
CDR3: CASSPLGDLTHF
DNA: TGCGCCAGCAGCCCCTTGGGGGACCTCACACACTTC

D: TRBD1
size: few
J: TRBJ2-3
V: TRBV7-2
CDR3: CASSFLGTGSTDTQYF
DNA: TGTGCCAGCAGCTTCTTAGGGACAGGCAGCACAGATACGCAGTATTTT

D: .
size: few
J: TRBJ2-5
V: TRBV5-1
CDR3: CVSRLQGSQETQYF
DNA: TGCGTCAGCCGATTACAGGGATCTCAAGAGACCCAGTACTTC

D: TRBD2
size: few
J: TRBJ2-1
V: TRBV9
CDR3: CASSVSAGVLYDEQFF
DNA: TGTGCCAGCAGCGTCTCGGCGGGAGTATTATACGATGAGCAGTTCTTC

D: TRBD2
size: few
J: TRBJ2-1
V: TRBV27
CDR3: CASSLTSGDIYNEQFF
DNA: TGTGCCAGCAGTTTGACTAGCGGAGACATTTACAATGAGCAGTTCTTC

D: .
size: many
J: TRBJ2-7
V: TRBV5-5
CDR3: CASSLYRSSYEQYF
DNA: TGTGCCAGCAGCTTGTATCGGAGCTCCTACGAGCAGTACTTC

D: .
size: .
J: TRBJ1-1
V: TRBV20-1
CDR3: CSARPKGVGHTEAFF
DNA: TGCAGTGCTAGACCAAAGGGGGTTGGGCACACTGAAGCTTTCTTT

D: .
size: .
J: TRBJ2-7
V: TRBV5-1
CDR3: CASSYPEKGGEQYF
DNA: TGCGCCAGCAGCTACCCGGAGAAGGGCGGAGAGCAGTACTTC

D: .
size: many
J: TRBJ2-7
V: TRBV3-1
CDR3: CASSQEGHEVDEQYF
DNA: TGTGCCAGCAGCCAAGAAGGCCACGAGGTAGACGAGCAGTACTTC

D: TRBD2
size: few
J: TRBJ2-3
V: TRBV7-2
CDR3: CASSSASGYTDTQYF
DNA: TGTGCCAGCAGCTCAGCTAGCGGATACACAGATACGCAGTATTTT

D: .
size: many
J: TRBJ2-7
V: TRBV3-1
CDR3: CASSQAALGYEQYF
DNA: TGTGCCAGCAGCCAAGCAGCGTTGGGGTACGAGCAGTACTTC